The T cell receptor beta chain under discussion was sequenced for a study of T cells expressing NK-cell markers. Overall study: Within the sequenced cohort of eight donors, seven exhibited HCMV seropositivity and one was seronegative.

Notes on the study in general: There were several donors in whom these clonotypes also led the CD3+CD56-NKG2C+ fraction.

Germline V gene sequence: CDR1 LNHNV, CDR2 YYDKDF (reference sequence). The CDR3 contains 16 residues. Regarding this clonotype: Its matching antigen is unknown.

TCR beta libraries carry UMIs added by 5'RACE template switching. TCRdb reworked the 5' RACE reads into one entry per CDR3 protein, no DNA. The sample's table shows 550,000 to 600,000 distinct CDR3 sequences. This chain connects TRBV15 to TRBJ1-4; checking the TCRdb D call of TRBD1 is not possible without DNA. This clonotype was sampled from a man aged 18 to 30 in good health. Specimen: blood T cells: a sorted CD56 or NKG2C T cell subset, CD4+ or CD8+ T cells, or bulk PBMC T cells (not recorded which). CDR3: CATSRGGDRRGEKLFF.